The next 25 T cell receptor beta chains were all read from a single sample in a study of molecular identifiers for immune sequencing clone quantification (dated by TCRdb to the late 2010s). Library generation was performed with PCR. The sequencer was a NextSeq 500. TCRdb reanalyzed the raw reads on its own, using fastp at Q25 for trimming and MiXCR for clone calling, and kept in-frame beta chains. Rows merge per CDR3 protein into single entries with the most common DNA and genes. This sample comprises roughly 300,000 distinct CDR3 sequences, about 23% of them detected only once. About 0.74% of the sample comes from the top ten. Material for sequencing was naive CD8+ T cells from blood, with Jurkat cell RNA spiked in. Explained via the paper, the cell subset or site label denotes: FACS-sorted CD8+CD4-CCR7+CD45RA+ naive T cells. These receptors originate from a human donor in good health. Some libraries in this study had Jurkat cell RNA spiked in.

This clonotype came up many times. The V gene is TRBV7-9, the J gene TRBJ2-2, with 7 bases fitting TRBD1. The length of the CDR3 is 14 residues. V lost 6 bases to trimming and J lost 1 base; unmatched junction nucleotides: 2. In germline, CDR1 is SEHNR, CDR2 FQNEAQ (reference sequence). The CDR3, as DNA: TGTGCCAGCAGTGGGACAGAGAACACCGGGGAGCTGTTTTTT. The encoded protein is CASSGTENTGELFF.

The gene calls are TRBV4-3 and TRBJ2-3; 8 positions agree with TRBD2. J gave up 4 bases and V 0 bases, and 9 bases lay outside the gene matches. The CDR3 runs to 17 residues. CDR1 and CDR2 from the germline V gene are LGHNA and YSLEER. The CDR3 is CASSQDLAGGRADTQYF. The CDR3, as DNA: TGCGCCAGCAGCCAAGATTTGGCGGGGGGCCGGGCAGATACGCAGTATTTT.

As to this clonotype: A read error may produce the germline difference seen at one junction end. This sequence joins TRBV5-6 and TRBJ2-7; D tentatively reads TRBD1 or TRBD2 (6 bases each). The germline V gene has CDR1 SGHDT and CDR2 YYEEEE. The CDR3 runs to 16 residues. CDR3 nucleotide sequence: TGTGCCAGCACCTTGGGGGGTGGGGTAGGGGGCTACGAGCAGTACTTC. It encodes CASTLGGGVGGYEQYF.

The chain couples TRBV12-3 or TRBV12-4 to TRBJ2-3, with D perhaps TRBD2 (7 bases). The CDR3 is made up of 17 amino acids. V lost 6 bases to trimming and J lost 5 bases, with 24 bases between them. The CDR3 sequence: CASRLGGGGPEGDTQYF. DNA for the CDR3: TGTGCCAGCAGGTTGGGTGGGGGGGGGCCAGAAGGAGATACGCAGTATTTT.

This clonotype was picked up a small number of times. The CDR3 sequence: CASSASGMGTEAFF. The CDR3 DNA sequence: TGTGCCAGCAGCGCCTCAGGGATGGGCACTGAAGCTTTCTTT. The rearrangement joins TRBV9 to TRBJ1-1; D is possibly TRBD1 (5 bases). The CDR3 contains 14 residues. Deletions cut 3 bases from V and 4 bases from J, with 13 bases between. CDR1 is SGDLS, CDR2 YYNGEE, per germline. The full variable domain, rest sourced from reference TRBV9 and TRBJ1-1, is DSGVTQTPKHLITATGQRVTLRCSPRSGDLSVYWYQQSLDQGLQFLIQYYNGEERAKGNILERFSAQQFPDLHSELNLSSLELGDSALYFCASSASGMGTEAFFGQGTRLTVV.

V is TRBV21-1 and J is TRBJ2-7; TRBD1 is taken as the D call from the table, unchecked against the DNA. TRBV21-1 is given as a pseudogene. The CDR3 is 15 amino acids. The CDR3 sequence: CAGSKGGTGSYEQYF. CDR3 bases: TGTGCCGGCAGCAAAGGGGGGACAGGGTCCTACGAGCAGTACTTC.

Details on this clonotype: With a much larger clone just one base away, this may be a read error. V usage is TRBV5-6 and J usage is TRBJ2-2, with D possibly called TRBD1 or TRBD2 (5 bases each). From germline, CDR1 is SGHDT and CDR2 YYEEEE. CDR3 size: 13 residues. The CDR3 DNA reads TGTGCCAGCAGCGGAGAGGGACGGCCCGAGCCGTTTTTT. Translation gives CASSGEGRPEPFF.

This sequence joins TRBV29-1 and TRBJ2-2; possible D gene TRBD2, 5 bases. In germline, CDR1 is SQVTM, CDR2 ANQGSEA. The germline V and J ends were trimmed by 7 bases and 0 bases, with 9 bases remaining between them. CDR3 length: 13 residues. Here the CDR3 DNA reads TGCAGCGCCGAGGGTGCGAACACCGGGGAGCTGTTTTTT. This codes for CSAEGANTGELFF.

The V and J genes are TRBV7-9 and TRBJ1-2; 8 bases are a match to TRBD1. The CDR3 contains 13 residues. Trimming removed 10 bases from V and 3 bases from J; junction bases left unmatched: 7. Per the germline V gene, CDR1 is SEHNR and CDR2 is FQNEAQ (reference sequence). The CDR3 DNA reads TGTGCCACAGGGACAGGAACTTACTATGGCTACACCTTC. Its protein product is CATGTGTYYGYTF.

Note on this clonotype: A much bigger clone sits one base away, suggesting this may be a read error. This sequence joins TRBV29-1 and TRBJ2-7; 9 nucleotides align to TRBD1. The CDR3 runs 14 residues. V dropped 6 bases and J dropped 3; count of bases not matched to a gene: 9. Germline V CDR1 and CDR2: SQVTM, ANQGSEA. The CDR3 protein is CSVPVGTGLYEQYF. DNA of the CDR3: TGCAGCGTGCCCGTTGGGACAGGGCTCTACGAGCAGTACTTC.

The table lists this clonotype with many counts. V usage is TRBV15 and J usage is TRBJ2-7; D call uncertain. V lost 0 bases and J lost 0, with 9 bases in between. The V gene's germline CDR1 is LNHNV and CDR2 YYDKDF (reference sequence). CDR3 length equals 15 residues. The CDR3 here is CATSRDRRSSYEQYF. As DNA, the CDR3 is TGTGCCACCAGCAGAGATCGAAGGAGCTCCTACGAGCAGTACTTC.

As regards this clonotype: One end of the junction varies from germline; a read error may be responsible. The rearrangement uses TRBV7-9 and TRBJ1-1; no clear D gene. The length of the CDR3 is 17 residues. Per germline, CDR1 SEHNR and CDR2 FQNEAQ (reference sequence). The CDR3 loop reads CASSLWASLYMNTEALF. The CDR3 coding sequence is TGTGCCAGCAGCTTGTGGGCCTCCCTATACATGAACACTGAAGCTCTCTTT.

This clonotype was observed a few times. This chain connects TRBV10-3 to TRBJ1-5; possible D gene TRBD1, 6 bases. Germline V gives CDR1 ENHRY, CDR2 SYGVKD. V lost 5 bases, J lost 1 base, and 9 bases lay in between. The CDR3 is 14 amino acids. CDR3 coding DNA: TGTGCCATCAGTCCCGGACAGAGCAATCAGCCCCAGCATTTT. This sequence encodes CAISPGQSNQPQHF.

This clonotype was counted at least ten times. This rearrangement joins TRBV7-2 to TRBJ2-3, with a tentative D call TRBD2 (6 bases). This CDR3 has 15 amino acids. V was shortened by 11 bases and J by 4 bases, with 22 bases between the two germline ends. Germline CDR1 SGHTA, CDR2 FQGNSA. The CDR3 DNA follows: TGTGCCTCCAATTATTTCCGGGAGTCCTCAGATACGCAGTATTTT. This encodes CASNYFRESSDTQYF.

In its sample, this clonotype was seen many times. The gene calls are TRBV29-1 and TRBJ2-4; 7 positions agree with TRBD1. The CDR3 covers 19 residues. V shed 5 bases and J 0 bases; nucleotides not matched to a gene: 19. The germline CDR1 and CDR2 sequences are SQVTM and ANQGSEA. Written as DNA, the CDR3 is TGCAGCGTTATGACGACCGGGACAGAGAAGTCTTTAGCCAAAAACATTCAGTACTTC. This codes for CSVMTTGTEKSLAKNIQYF.

The rearrangement links TRBV20-1 to TRBJ2-1; the D is unclear. V was shortened by 5 bases and J by 1 base, with 18 bases between the two germline ends. The CDR3 sequence is 16 residues long. Per the germline V gene, CDR1 is DFQATT and CDR2 is SNEGSKA (reference sequence). In DNA, the CDR3 is TGCAGTGCTCTGTCTTTACAGAGACCTTCCTACAATGAGCAGTTCTTC. This encodes CSALSLQRPSYNEQFF.

This clonotype was seen many times. This sequence joins TRBV7-9 and TRBJ2-7; D is unclear. Trimming left V 5 bases short and J 3 bases short, with 11 bases between. Germline V gene data show CDR1 as SEHNR and CDR2 as FQNEAQ (reference sequence). The CDR3 extends over 13 amino acids. The CDR3 reads CASSVGSFYEQYF. In DNA form, the CDR3 reads TGTGCCAGCAGCGTCGGCTCCTTCTACGAGCAGTACTTC.

The chain couples TRBV4-3 to TRBJ2-7; D possibly corresponds to TRBD1 (5 bases). Germline V gives CDR1 LGHNA, CDR2 YSLEER. V lost 3 bases to trimming and J lost 0 bases, with 12 bases between them. This CDR3 is built from 15 residues. For the CDR3, the DNA is TGCGCCAGCAGCCACGAGACAGCTCCCTCCTACGAGCAGTACTTC. Translating it yields CASSHETAPSYEQYF.

About this clonotype: A much larger clone sits a single nucleotide away, making a read error possible. The J gene is TRBJ1-2, the V gene TRBV14, with D uncertain. The CDR3 covers 18 residues. Germline assignment: CDR1 SGHDN and CDR2 FVKESK. The V gene lost 3 bases and the J gene lost 0 bases, with 20 bases spanning the gap. This CDR3 reads CASSHPRGEAEPNYGYTF. DNA of the CDR3: TGTGCCAGCAGCCACCCTCGTGGAGAGGCCGAACCTAACTATGGCTACACCTTC. Complete variable domain (other parts from reference TRBV14 and TRBJ1-2): EAGVTQFPSHSVIEKGQTVTLRCDPISGHDNLYWYRRVMGKEIKFLLHFVKESKQDESGMPNNRFLAERTGGTYSTLKVQPAELEDSGVYFCASSHPRGEAEPNYGYTFGSGTRLTVV.

This clonotype was found a few times. V and J are TRBV11-2 and TRBJ2-7; D gene unclear. Between the trimmed V and J ends, which lost 8 bases and 2 bases, there was a span of 7 bases. Germline lookup yields CDR1 SGHAT and CDR2 FQNNGV. The CDR3 consists of 11 residues. The CDR3: CASRTPYEQYF. DNA for the CDR3: TGTGCCAGCCGAACCCCCTACGAGCAGTACTTC.

The sample holds a few counts of this clonotype. The CDR3 nucleotides read TGTGCCAGCAGTTTCTGGCAGGGTAATCAGCCCCAGCATTTT. Translation gives CASSFWQGNQPQHF. This chain joins TRBV12-3 or TRBV12-4 and TRBJ1-5; the D gene is possibly TRBD1 (5 bases). The CDR3 is 14 amino acids. V was clipped by 3 bases and J by 4 bases, with 10 bases between them.

As to this clonotype: No conserved phenylalanine or tryptophan is present at the end of the CDR3, so a read error is the likely explanation. Because the CDR3's place on the DNA is in doubt, the DNA is left out and the CDR3 is given as listed by TCRdb. This sequence joins TRBV2 and TRBJ1-1. The CDR3 is 13 residues long, ends included. CDR1 SNHLY and CDR2 FYNNEI come from the germline V gene. CDR3 in amino acids: CASREQVNTEAFS.

Regarding this clonotype: The junction and the germline gene differ at one end; a read error may be behind it. This chain links TRBV4-1 with TRBJ2-7; 9 bases are a match to TRBD1. The germline V gene has CDR1 MGHRA and CDR2 YSYEKL. The CDR3 sequence is 15 residues long. CDR3 loop: CASSRTGTGSYAQYF. The CDR3 nucleotides are TGCGCCAGCAGCCGCACCGGGACAGGGAGCTACGCGCAGTACTTC.

There are a few counts of this clonotype. The chain is built from TRBV6-2 or TRBV6-3 and TRBJ2-3, with D perhaps TRBD2 (6 bases). The CDR3 length is 17 residues. CDR1 and CDR2 from the germline V gene are MNHEY and SVGEGT. V was shortened by 5 bases and J by 1 base, with 19 bases between the two germline ends. DNA for the CDR3: TGTGCCAGCAGTCCCACCGGGCGGGGTCATGGCACAGATACGCAGTATTTT. Translated, it gives CASSPTGRGHGTDTQYF.

Points on this clonotype: A much larger clone sits a single nucleotide away, making a read error possible. This chain uses TRBV7-9 with TRBJ2-3; maybe TRBD2 (5 bases). Germline V gene sequence: CDR1 SEHNR, CDR2 FQNEAQ (reference sequence). Trimming took 2 bases from V and 5 from J, leaving 14 bases between them. The CDR3 is made up of 15 amino acids. This CDR3 reads CASSLLIYAGDTQYF. The CDR3 DNA reads TGTGCCAGCAGCTTACTCATCTACGCGGGAGATACGCAGTATTTT.